The 24 T cell receptor beta chains below were found in one sample sequenced in a study of identical twins. MiXCR, run by TCRdb on the 5' RACE reads, gives a single entry per CDR3 protein. Of about 520,000 distinct CDR3 sequences detected, roughly a fifth appear once; the ten largest clones hold around 0.9%. The sample was also linked to a second study, of T cells expressing NK-cell markers.

The sequenced sample consisted of CD4+ T cells sorted from blood. These receptors all stem from a woman between 18 and 29 years old in good health.

The chain's CDR3 is CATSTLAETQYF. CDR3 coding DNA: TGTGCCACCAGCACTCTAGCAGAGACCCAGTACTTC. The chain is built from TRBV15 and TRBJ2-5, with D possibly matching TRBD2 (5 bases). Germline CDR1 and CDR2: LNHNV and YYDKDF (reference sequence). V was clipped by 4 bases and J by 4 bases, with 7 bases between them. CDR3 length equals 12 residues.

The chain carries TRBV12-3 or TRBV12-4 and TRBJ2-7, with a possible D match to TRBD2 (6 bases). The CDR3 totals 15 residues. Trimming removed 6 bases from V and 2 bases from J, with 17 bases in between. The CDR3 sequence: CASRPRGSGPYEQYF. DNA for the CDR3: TGTGCCAGCAGGCCCCGTGGTAGCGGCCCCTACGAGCAGTACTTC.

The CDR3 DNA reads as TGTGCCAGCAGCCCCCCCGGGAAATCCTACGAGCAGTACTTC. Its translation: CASSPPGKSYEQYF. The rearrangement joins TRBV7-9 to TRBJ2-7; a possible D gene is TRBD2 (5 bases). Germline V gene sequence: CDR1 SEHNR, CDR2 FQNEAQ (reference sequence). CDR3 length: 14 amino acids. Trimming pared 5 bases from V and 1 base from J, leaving 12 bases between.

The sample holds many counts of this clonotype. This chain joins TRBV6-1 and TRBJ2-7, with TRBD2 identical over 7 bases. With V trimmed by 4 bases and J by 3 bases, 9 bases remained unmatched. Germline V CDR1 and CDR2: MNHNS, SASEGT. The CDR3 is made up of 15 amino acids. The CDR3 sequence: CASSVLLAQYYEQYF. The CDR3 bases are TGTGCCAGCAGTGTCTTACTAGCGCAATACTACGAGCAGTACTTC.

The chain recombines TRBV7-6 with TRBJ2-7; weak D call: TRBD1 (6 bases). Per the germline V gene, CDR1 is SGHVS and CDR2 is FNYEAQ. The CDR3 spans 14 residues. V lost 7 bases and J lost 6, with 19 bases in between. CDR3 coding DNA: TGTGCCAGCACCCCTGGACAGCCCCGGGGCGAGCAGTACTTC. This encodes CASTPGQPRGEQYF. The whole variable domain, remainder taken from reference TRBV7-6 and TRBJ2-7, is GAGVSQSPRYKVTKRGQDVALRCDPISGHVSLYWYRQALGQGPEFLTYFNYEAQQDKSGLPNDRFSAERPEGSISTLTIQRTEQRDSAMYRCASTPGQPRGEQYFGPGTRLTVT.

The rearrangement links TRBV7-9 to TRBJ2-2, with TRBD1 as a possible D gene (5 bases). Trimming shortened V by 8 bases and J by 8 bases, and 9 bases separated the two germline ends. There are 11 residues in the CDR3. Germline CDR1 reads SEHNR; CDR2 reads FQNEAQ (reference sequence). CDR3 sequence: CASGASGELFF. DNA for the CDR3: TGTGCCAGCGGGGCATCGGGGGAGCTGTTTTTT.

This clonotype has ten or more counts. The chain combines TRBV25-1 with TRBJ1-3; D call uncertain. V was pared by 5 bases and J by 0 bases, with 8 bases between. CDR1 MGHDK and CDR2 SYGVNS come from the germline V gene. CDR3 length equals 14 residues. CDR3 sequence: CASSRRDSGNTIYF. The CDR3 DNA follows: TGTGCCAGCAGTCGCCGGGACTCTGGAAACACCATATATTTT.

There are a few counts of this clonotype. V usage is TRBV29-1 and J usage is TRBJ1-4; D gene uncertain. V was pared by 5 bases and J by 7 bases, with 17 bases between. This CDR3 is built from 14 residues. CDR1 and CDR2 (germline): SQVTM, ANQGSEA. In nucleotides, the CDR3 is TGCAGCGTTACTGGGTCCCTCAACGGTGAAAAACTGTTTTTT. It yields the protein CSVTGSLNGEKLFF.

The chain employs TRBV10-3 and TRBJ2-4; 9 nucleotides agree with TRBD1. Germline CDR1 reads ENHRY; CDR2 reads SYGVKD. The CDR3 totals 12 residues. Trimming removed 11 bases from V and 4 bases from J; junction bases left unmatched: 3. The CDR3 sequence: CAVGTGKNIQYF. The CDR3 bases are TGTGCCGTCGGGACAGGGAAAAACATTCAGTACTTC.

The CDR3 spells CASRDLKETQYF. CDR3 sequence (DNA): TGCGCCAGCAGGGACTTAAAAGAGACCCAGTACTTC. The chain carries TRBV10-2 and TRBJ2-5, with D tentatively TRBD2 (5 bases). The germline V and J ends were trimmed by 6 bases and 3 bases, with 8 bases remaining between them. CDR1 is WSHSY, CDR2 SAAADI, per germline. The CDR3 runs to 12 residues.

The chain joins TRBV29-1 to TRBJ2-7; 9 bases agree with TRBD2. The CDR3 covers 16 residues. Germline V lookup: CDR1 SQVTM, CDR2 ANQGSEA. J was trimmed by 5 bases and V by 4 bases; bases with no gene match: 15. CDR3 amino acids: CSVGGDHSGGPHEQYF. CDR3 DNA sequence: TGCAGCGTTGGGGGGGACCATAGCGGGGGACCCCACGAGCAGTACTTC.

This chain connects TRBV11-1 to TRBJ2-5; unclear D gene. The germline V gene encodes CDR1 SGHAT and CDR2 FQDESV (reference sequence). V lost 3 bases and J 2 bases, leaving 13 bases between the germline ends. The CDR3 consists of 15 residues. The CDR3 DNA reads TGTGCCAGCAGCTTCGCGAATGGCAGGCAAGAGACCCAGTACTTC. Translated: CASSFANGRQETQYF.

Only a few counts were recorded for this clonotype. The gene calls are TRBV12-3 or TRBV12-4 and TRBJ1-6; 12 bases fit TRBD1. J lost 9 bases, V lost 6 bases, and 6 bases had no gene match. The CDR3 covers 15 residues. The CDR3 is CASRPGTGGFSPLHF. The CDR3 region has the DNA TGTGCCAGCAGACCCGGGACAGGGGGCTTTTCACCCCTCCACTTT.

The rearrangement links TRBV14 to TRBJ2-7; D gene ambiguous. The V end lost 1 base, the J end lost 2 bases, and 9 bases lay between the germline ends. Germline V gene sequence: CDR1 SGHDN, CDR2 FVKESK. The CDR3 length is 14 residues. The CDR3 DNA is TGTGCCAGCAGCCAAGGCCTGACCCCCTACGAGCAGTACTTC. It yields the protein CASSQGLTPYEQYF.

A few counts support this clonotype. The chain uses TRBV12-3 or TRBV12-4 and TRBJ1-1, with D possibly being TRBD1 (5 bases). The length of the CDR3 is 14 residues. V was cut by 4 bases and J by 3 bases, with 12 bases left in between. The CDR3 here is CASSWSGSDTEAFF. The CDR3 DNA follows: TGTGCCAGCAGTTGGTCAGGGTCGGACACTGAAGCTTTCTTT.

V and J are TRBV5-5 and TRBJ1-1; perhaps TRBD1 as D (5 bases). Trimming took off 0 bases at V and 7 bases at J, with 13 bases between the two ends. Looked up from germline, CDR1 is SGHKS and CDR2 is YYEKEE (reference sequence). The CDR3 spans 14 residues. DNA for the CDR3: TGTGCCAGCAGCTTGGTAGGGGACGGAAATGAAGCTTTCTTT. As protein: CASSLVGDGNEAFF. The whole variable domain, filled in from reference TRBV5-5 and TRBJ1-1, reads DAGVTQSPTHLIKTRGQQVTLRCSPISGHKSVSWYQQVLGQGPQFIFQYYEKEERGRGNFPDRFSARQFPNYSSELNVNALLLGDSALYLCASSLVGDGNEAFFGQGTRLTVV.

The V and J genes are TRBV20-1 and TRBJ2-7; a possible D gene is TRBD2 (5 bases). The CDR3 has 12 residues. Germline V gene lookup returns CDR1 DFQATT and CDR2 SNEGSKA (reference sequence). This CDR3 is CSGRGGSGEQYF. The CDR3 DNA reads as TGCAGCGGTAGAGGTGGATCGGGGGAGCAGTACTTC.

There are a few counts of this clonotype. V and J are TRBV20-1 and TRBJ2-7; D might be TRBD1 (6 bases). CDR1 DFQATT and CDR2 SNEGSKA come from the germline V gene (reference sequence). V was cut by 5 bases and J by 5 bases, with 22 bases left in between. The CDR3 is 15 residues long. CDR3 residues: CSAVGGSGVSHEQYF. The CDR3 nucleotides read TGCAGTGCTGTAGGCGGATCAGGGGTATCACACGAGCAGTACTTC.

This clonotype appeared a single time. The genes are TRBV18 and TRBJ2-1; 10 nucleotides agree with TRBD1. Per the germline V gene, CDR1 is KGHSH and CDR2 is LQKENI. This CDR3 comprises 15 residues. V trimming: 6 bases; J trimming: 7 bases; junction bases outside the gene matches: 9. CDR3 region: CASSAGQGLGNEQFF. CDR3 DNA: TGTGCCAGCTCGGCGGGACAGGGGTTAGGGAATGAGCAGTTCTTC.

The V gene is TRBV6-2 or TRBV6-3, the J gene TRBJ2-1; 8 positions agree with TRBD2. Trimming took 7 bases from V and 6 from J; bases not matched to a gene: 8. Germline values: CDR1 MNHEY, CDR2 SVGEGT. This CDR3 has 14 amino acids. The CDR3 region has the DNA TGTGCCAGCACCGGCAGCGGGAGCCCCAATGAGCAGTTCTTC. This encodes CASTGSGSPNEQFF.

The sample holds a few counts of this clonotype. The chain employs TRBV7-2 and TRBJ1-4; D is undetermined. Trimming left V 5 bases short and J 6 bases short, with 13 bases between. Germline CDR1 is SGHTA and CDR2 is FQGNSA. The CDR3 is made up of 14 amino acids. The CDR3 region is CASSRDWGDEKLFF. The DNA for the CDR3 is TGTGCCAGCAGCCGGGATTGGGGTGATGAAAAACTGTTTTTT.

V and J are TRBV5-1 and TRBJ2-7, with 8 bases identical to TRBD1. Germline-derived CDR1 and CDR2 are SGHRS and YFSETQ. The ends lost 4 bases at V and 6 bases at J; junction bases unmatched: 6. There are 13 residues in the CDR3. The DNA of the CDR3 is TGCGCCAGCAGCCCCTGGACAGGGCCCGAGCAGTACTTC. Translated: CASSPWTGPEQYF.

This clonotype was counted at least ten times. The junction shows a germline mismatch at one end, possibly a read error. V gene TRBV3-1 combines with J gene TRBJ2-3; the D gene is possibly TRBD1 (6 bases). The germline CDR1 and CDR2 sequences are LGHDT and YNNKEL (reference sequence). The CDR3 is 17 amino acids. CDR3 in amino acids: CASSQDPRGNGRDTQYF. The CDR3 nucleotides read TGTGCCAGCAGTCAAGATCCAAGGGGGAATGGTAGAGATACGCAGTATTTT.

This chain joins TRBV30 and TRBJ2-2; D is ambiguous. CDR1 and CDR2 (germline): GTSNPN, SVGIG (reference sequence). V dropped 2 bases and J dropped 4 bases, with 8 bases sitting between them. This CDR3 has 13 amino acids. The CDR3 is CAWSPQFTGELFF. The CDR3 DNA is TGTGCCTGGAGTCCCCAGTTCACCGGGGAGCTGTTTTTT.